The 30 T cell receptor beta chains in this list originate from one sample, sequenced in a study of T cells expressing NK-cell markers. TCRdb reanalyzed the 5' RACE reads, giving one entry per CDR3 protein sequence and no DNA. Its listing shows about 400,000 distinct CDR3 sequences. The sample comprised blood T cells: a sorted CD56 or NKG2C T cell subset, CD4+ or CD8+ T cells, or bulk PBMC T cells (not recorded which). The receptors stem from a woman aged 50 to 60 in good health.

J is TRBJ2-2 and V is TRBV5-1; TCRdb lists TRBD1, though no DNA is available to test this call. The length of the CDR3 is 14 residues. Germline loops: CDR1 SGHRS, CDR2 YFSETQ. CDR3 loop: CASSIGQDTGELFF.

The V call is TRBV20-1, the J call TRBJ1-1. CDR3 size: 16 residues. Per the germline V gene, CDR1 is DFQATT and CDR2 is SNEGSKA (reference sequence). CDR3 protein: CSASGSSSHLGTEAFF.

The CDR3 here is CASSSMGSPLHF. The J gene is TRBJ1-6, the V gene TRBV5-6. The CDR3 sequence is 12 residues long. Germline values: CDR1 SGHDT, CDR2 YYEEEE.

The chain carries TRBV12-3 or TRBV12-4 and TRBJ2-1; TCRdb picks TRBD2, but there is no DNA to check that call. The CDR3 runs 14 residues. CDR3 amino acids: CASNVGRASYEQFF.

The chain recombines TRBV20-1 with TRBJ1-4. The V gene's germline CDR1 is DFQATT and CDR2 SNEGSKA (reference sequence). This CDR3 has 14 amino acids. CDR3 sequence: CSARDQSSTEKLFF.

The rearrangement joins TRBV14 to TRBJ2-6; absent DNA, TCRdb's TRBD1 call cannot be checked. Per the germline V gene, CDR1 is SGHDN and CDR2 is FVKESK. The CDR3 sequence is 18 residues long. The CDR3 region is CASSQFGRINSGANVLTF.

The rearrangement joins TRBV29-1 to TRBJ2-1; no DNA is available, so the TRBD2 call from TCRdb remains unchecked. The CDR3 is 11 amino acids. Looked up from germline, CDR1 is SQVTM and CDR2 is ANQGSEA. CDR3 sequence: CSFSGNNEQFF.

This sequence joins TRBV20-1 and TRBJ1-4. This CDR3 comprises 13 residues. CDR1 DFQATT and CDR2 SNEGSKA come from the germline V gene (reference sequence). The chain's CDR3 is CSAEAGTNEKLFF.

The V call is TRBV20-1, the J call TRBJ1-1; the D gene TCRdb calls, TRBD1, cannot be checked with no DNA. CDR1 is DFQATT and CDR2 is SNEGSKA in the germline V gene (reference sequence). The CDR3 has 15 amino acids. The chain's CDR3 is CSARDGRGLGTEAFF.

The V and J genes are TRBV14 and TRBJ2-3; TCRdb's D gene call, TRBD2, goes unchecked for lack of DNA. This CDR3 region has 16 residues. Per the germline V gene, CDR1 is SGHDN and CDR2 is FVKESK. The CDR3 protein is CASSPLTSGSTDTQYF. Based on the CDR3 plus reference TRBV14 and TRBJ2-3, the full variable domain is EAGVTQFPSHSVIEKGQTVTLRCDPISGHDNLYWYRRVMGKEIKFLLHFVKESKQDESGMPNNRFLAERTGGTYSTLKVQPAELEDSGVYFCASSPLTSGSTDTQYFGPGTRLTVL.

V is TRBV24-1 and J is TRBJ2-1. The V gene's germline CDR1 is KGHDR and CDR2 SFDVKD. This CDR3 has 14 residues. The CDR3 sequence: CATSDFGSRNEQFF.

This chain joins TRBV20-1 and TRBJ2-3; checking the TCRdb D call of TRBD1 is not possible without DNA. Germline V CDR1 and CDR2: DFQATT, SNEGSKA (reference sequence). The CDR3 is 17 residues long. The CDR3 reads CSAPYPFAGGSTDTQYF.

The V call is TRBV24-1, the J call TRBJ2-7. The germline CDR1 and CDR2 sequences are KGHDR and SFDVKD. The CDR3 runs to 12 residues. This CDR3 reads CATSDRSAEQYF.

CDR3 amino acids: CASSNDGGSSYNEQFF. The chain employs TRBV28 and TRBJ2-1; the TCRdb call, TRBD1, lacks DNA for checking. The CDR3 totals 16 residues. CDR1 is MDHEN, CDR2 SYDVKM, per germline.

V usage is TRBV5-1 and J usage is TRBJ2-1; as DNA is missing, the TRBD1 call by TCRdb cannot be tested. The CDR3 length is 11 residues. CDR1 SGHRS and CDR2 YFSETQ come from the germline V gene. CDR3 loop: CASAGVNEQFF.

The gene calls are TRBV6-5 and TRBJ2-2. The CDR3 has 11 amino acids. Germline loops: CDR1 MNHEY, CDR2 SVGAGI. This chain's CDR3 is CASKNTGELFF.

The J gene is TRBJ1-1, the V gene TRBV24-1; TCRdb proposes TRBD1, but this gene call is untestable without DNA. The germline CDR1 and CDR2 sequences are KGHDR and SFDVKD. CDR3 length: 13 residues. The CDR3 sequence: CATSDLGQGRAFF.

This chain links TRBV24-1 with TRBJ2-7; the TCRdb D gene call, TRBD2, has no DNA to confirm it. The CDR3 is made up of 13 amino acids. Germline CDR1 KGHDR, CDR2 SFDVKD. CDR3 in amino acids: CATSEEGNNEQYF.

The V gene is TRBV15, the J gene TRBJ2-1; TCRdb calls TRBD2, which cannot be checked without DNA. Per the germline V gene, CDR1 is LNHNV and CDR2 is YYDKDF (reference sequence). The CDR3 extends over 20 amino acids. The CDR3 sequence: CATSRELGAGVSASYNEQFF.

The chain carries TRBV18 and TRBJ2-3. Germline CDR1 reads KGHSH; CDR2 reads LQKENI. The CDR3 is 15 residues long. The CDR3 loop reads CASSPLKDGTDTQYF.

The chain has TRBV6-1 and TRBJ1-5. CDR3 length: 15 amino acids. Germline V gene lookup returns CDR1 MNHNS and CDR2 SASEGT. The CDR3 loop is CASSGQQRSNQPQHF.

This chain joins TRBV9 and TRBJ1-6; the TCRdb D gene call, TRBD1, has no DNA to confirm it. Germline assignment: CDR1 SGDLS and CDR2 YYNGEE. The CDR3 loop spans 14 amino acids. CDR3 sequence: CASSVTGADSPLHF. Looking up the rest from reference TRBV9 and TRBJ1-6 gives the full variable domain: DSGVTQTPKHLITATGQRVTLRCSPRSGDLSVYWYQQSLDQGLQFLIQYYNGEERAKGNILERFSAQQFPDLHSELNLSSLELGDSALYFCASSVTGADSPLHFGNGTRLTVT.

The gene calls are TRBV2 and TRBJ2-7; TCRdb's D call of TRBD2 is untestable without DNA. CDR1 is SNHLY and CDR2 is FYNNEI in the germline V gene. The CDR3 consists of 18 residues. The CDR3 sequence is CASSDPGLAARSSYEQYF.

The chain uses TRBV3-1 and TRBJ2-1; TCRdb's assignment of TRBD1 cannot be checked, as there is no DNA. Germline-derived CDR1 and CDR2 are LGHDT and YNNKEL (reference sequence). This CDR3 has 17 amino acids. CDR3 loop: CASSPLEGGNSYNEQFF.

The chain recombines TRBV5-1 with TRBJ1-1; TCRdb's D gene call, TRBD1, goes unchecked for lack of DNA. In germline, CDR1 is SGHRS, CDR2 YFSETQ. The CDR3 totals 15 residues. The CDR3 region is CASSLGQGLNTEAFF.

This chain links TRBV29-1 with TRBJ2-7; TCRdb's D call, TRBD1, is unchecked because there is no DNA. The germline V gene has CDR1 SQVTM and CDR2 ANQGSEA. The CDR3 loop spans 16 amino acids. The CDR3 protein is CSVGRGTGRLSYEQYF.

The chain has TRBV28 and TRBJ2-5; the D gene TCRdb calls, TRBD1, cannot be checked with no DNA. The germline V gene has CDR1 MDHEN and CDR2 SYDVKM. The CDR3 has 11 amino acids. The CDR3 protein is CASSQPGRQYF. The whole variable domain, filled in from reference TRBV28 and TRBJ2-5, reads DVKVTQSSRYLVKRTGEKVFLECVQDMDHENMFWYRQDPGLGLRLIYFSYDVKMKEKGDIPEGYSVSREKKERFSLILESASTNQTSMYLCASSQPGRQYFGPGTRLLVL.

CDR3 sequence: CASSLIPHEQFF. The rearrangement uses TRBV12-3 or TRBV12-4 and TRBJ2-1; TCRdb returns TRBD1, unconfirmable since there is no DNA. CDR3 length: 12 residues.

The chain has TRBV20-1 and TRBJ1-2; there is no DNA to check the TCRdb D call of TRBD1. CDR3 length equals 13 residues. Germline V lookup: CDR1 DFQATT, CDR2 SNEGSKA (reference sequence). The CDR3 region is CSAPSGGRYGYTF.

This chain connects TRBV18 to TRBJ2-6; TCRdb selects TRBD1, and the lack of DNA leaves this call unchecked. Germline lookup yields CDR1 KGHSH and CDR2 LQKENI. The CDR3 spans 16 residues. This CDR3 reads CASSRREVSGANVLTF.